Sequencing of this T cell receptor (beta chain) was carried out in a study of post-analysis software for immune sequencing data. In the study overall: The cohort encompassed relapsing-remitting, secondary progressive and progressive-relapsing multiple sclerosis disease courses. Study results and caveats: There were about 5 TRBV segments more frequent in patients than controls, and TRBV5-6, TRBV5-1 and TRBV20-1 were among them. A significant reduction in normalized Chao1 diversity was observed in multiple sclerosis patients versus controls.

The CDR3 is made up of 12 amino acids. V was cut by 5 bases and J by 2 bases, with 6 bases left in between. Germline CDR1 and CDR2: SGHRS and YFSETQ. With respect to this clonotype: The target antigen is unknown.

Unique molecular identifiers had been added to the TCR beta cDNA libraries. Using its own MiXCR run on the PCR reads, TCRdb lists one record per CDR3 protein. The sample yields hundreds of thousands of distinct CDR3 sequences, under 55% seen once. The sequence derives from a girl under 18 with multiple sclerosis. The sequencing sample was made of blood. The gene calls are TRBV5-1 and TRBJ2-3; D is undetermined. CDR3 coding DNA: TGCGCCAGCAGGCGAAACACAGATACGCAGTATTTT. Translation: CASRRNTDTQYF.